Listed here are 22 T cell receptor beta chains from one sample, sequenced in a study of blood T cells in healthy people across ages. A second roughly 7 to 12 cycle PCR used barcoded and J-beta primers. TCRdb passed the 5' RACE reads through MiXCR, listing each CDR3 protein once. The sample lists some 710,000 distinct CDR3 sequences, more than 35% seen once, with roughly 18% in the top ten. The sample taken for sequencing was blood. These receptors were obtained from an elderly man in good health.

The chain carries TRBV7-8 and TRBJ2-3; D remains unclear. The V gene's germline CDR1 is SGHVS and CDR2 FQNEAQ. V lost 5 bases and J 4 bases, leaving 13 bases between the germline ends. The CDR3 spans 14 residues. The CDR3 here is CASSGIDFPDTQYF. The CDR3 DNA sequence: TGTGCCAGCAGCGGCATCGACTTCCCAGATACGCAGTATTTT.

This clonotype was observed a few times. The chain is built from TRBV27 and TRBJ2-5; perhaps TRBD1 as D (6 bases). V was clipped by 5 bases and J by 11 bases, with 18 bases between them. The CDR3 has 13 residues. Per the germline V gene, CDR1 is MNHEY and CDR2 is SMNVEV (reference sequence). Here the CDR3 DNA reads TGTGCCAGCAGTCAACAGGGTATCGATGAGCAGTACTTC. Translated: CASSQQGIDEQYF.

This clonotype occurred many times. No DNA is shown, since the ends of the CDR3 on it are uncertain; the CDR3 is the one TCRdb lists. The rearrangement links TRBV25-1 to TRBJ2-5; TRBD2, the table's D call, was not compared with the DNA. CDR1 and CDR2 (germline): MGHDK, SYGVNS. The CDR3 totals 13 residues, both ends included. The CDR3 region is CASSTSGRETQYF.

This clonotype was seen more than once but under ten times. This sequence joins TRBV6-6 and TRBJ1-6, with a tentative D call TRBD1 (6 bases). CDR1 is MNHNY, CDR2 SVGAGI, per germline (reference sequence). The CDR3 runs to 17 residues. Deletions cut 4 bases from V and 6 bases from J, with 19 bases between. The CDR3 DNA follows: TGTGCCAGCAGTTCCCCGCGGAGGGGGATAAGTAATTCACCCCTCCACTTT. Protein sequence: CASSSPRRGISNSPLHF.

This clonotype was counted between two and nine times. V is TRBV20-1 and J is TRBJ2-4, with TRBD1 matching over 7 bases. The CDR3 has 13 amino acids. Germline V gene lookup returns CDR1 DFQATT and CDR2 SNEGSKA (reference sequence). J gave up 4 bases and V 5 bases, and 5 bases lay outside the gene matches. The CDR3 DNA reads TGCAGTGCTGCAGACAGGGTTAAAAACATTCAGTACTTC. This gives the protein CSAADRVKNIQYF.

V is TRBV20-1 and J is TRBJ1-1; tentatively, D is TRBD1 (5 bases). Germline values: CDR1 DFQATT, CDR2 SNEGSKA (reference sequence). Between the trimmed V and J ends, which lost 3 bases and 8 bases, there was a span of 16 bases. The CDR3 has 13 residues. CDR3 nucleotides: TGCAGTGCTAGGGACCCAAGGGGCACAGAAGCTTTCTTT. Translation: CSARDPRGTEAFF.

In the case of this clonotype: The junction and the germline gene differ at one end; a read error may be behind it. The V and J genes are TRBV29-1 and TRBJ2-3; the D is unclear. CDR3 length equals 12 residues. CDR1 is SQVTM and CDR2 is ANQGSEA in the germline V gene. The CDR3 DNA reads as TGCAGCGCCGTCGTCGGGCAAGATGCGCAGTATTTT. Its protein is CSAVVGQDAQYF.

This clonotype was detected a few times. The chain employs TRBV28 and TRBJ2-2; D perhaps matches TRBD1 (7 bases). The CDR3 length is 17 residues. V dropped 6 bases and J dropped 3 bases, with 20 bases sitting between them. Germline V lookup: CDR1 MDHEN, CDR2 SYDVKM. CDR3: CASSGGRGQGDTGELFF. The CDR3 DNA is TGTGCCAGCAGCGGAGGGAGAGGGCAGGGGGACACCGGGGAGCTGTTTTTT.

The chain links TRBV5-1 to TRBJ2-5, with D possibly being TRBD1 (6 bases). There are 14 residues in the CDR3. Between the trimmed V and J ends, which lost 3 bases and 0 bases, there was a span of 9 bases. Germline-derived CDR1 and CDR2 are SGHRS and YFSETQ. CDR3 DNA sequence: TGCGCCAGCAGCTGGGGGCACAACCAAGAGACCCAGTACTTC. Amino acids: CASSWGHNQETQYF.

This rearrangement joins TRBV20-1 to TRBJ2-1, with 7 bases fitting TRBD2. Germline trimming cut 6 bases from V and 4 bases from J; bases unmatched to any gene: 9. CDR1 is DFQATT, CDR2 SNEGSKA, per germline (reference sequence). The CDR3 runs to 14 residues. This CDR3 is CSAAGSGDYNEQFF. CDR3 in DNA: TGCAGTGCGGCGGGGAGCGGGGATTACAATGAGCAGTTCTTC.

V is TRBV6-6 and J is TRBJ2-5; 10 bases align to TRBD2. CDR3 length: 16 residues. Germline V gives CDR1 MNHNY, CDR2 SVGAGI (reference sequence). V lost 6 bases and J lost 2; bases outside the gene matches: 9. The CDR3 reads CASSPTRTSGQETQYF. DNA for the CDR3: TGTGCCAGCAGCCCGACCAGGACTAGCGGACAAGAGACCCAGTACTTC.

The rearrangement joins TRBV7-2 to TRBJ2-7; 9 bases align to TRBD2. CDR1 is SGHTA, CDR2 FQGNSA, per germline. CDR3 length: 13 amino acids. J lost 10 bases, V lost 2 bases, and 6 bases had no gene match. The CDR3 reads CASSLRREGGQYF. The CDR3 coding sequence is TGTGCCAGCAGCTTAAGGCGGGAGGGGGGCCAGTACTTC. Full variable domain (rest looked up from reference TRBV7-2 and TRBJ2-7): GAGVSQSPSNKVTEKGKDVELRCDPISGHTALYWYRQSLGQGLEFLIYFQGNSAPDKSGLPSDRFSAERTGGSVSTLTIQRTQQEDSAVYLCASSLRREGGQYFGPGTRLTVT.

The CDR3 DNA follows: TGTGCCAGCAGCTCCAGGGTGAATACGCAGTATTTT. This sequence encodes CASSSRVNTQYF. This chain connects TRBV7-2 to TRBJ2-3; a possible D gene is TRBD1 (5 bases). Trimming removed 4 bases from V and 7 bases from J, with 9 bases in between. The CDR3 runs to 12 residues. The germline V gene has CDR1 SGHTA and CDR2 FQGNSA.

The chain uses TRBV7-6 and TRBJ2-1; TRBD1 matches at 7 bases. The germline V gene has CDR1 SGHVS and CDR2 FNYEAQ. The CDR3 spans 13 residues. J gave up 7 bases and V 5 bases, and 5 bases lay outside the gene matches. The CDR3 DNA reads TGTGCCAGCAGCATGGGACAGTCAAATGAGCAGTTCTTC. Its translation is CASSMGQSNEQFF.

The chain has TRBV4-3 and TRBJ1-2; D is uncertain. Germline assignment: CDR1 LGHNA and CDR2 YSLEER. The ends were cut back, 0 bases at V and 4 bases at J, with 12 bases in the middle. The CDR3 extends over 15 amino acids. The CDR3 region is CASSQEGRDTYGYTF. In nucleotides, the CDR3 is TGCGCCAGCAGCCAAGAAGGTCGGGATACCTATGGCTACACCTTC.

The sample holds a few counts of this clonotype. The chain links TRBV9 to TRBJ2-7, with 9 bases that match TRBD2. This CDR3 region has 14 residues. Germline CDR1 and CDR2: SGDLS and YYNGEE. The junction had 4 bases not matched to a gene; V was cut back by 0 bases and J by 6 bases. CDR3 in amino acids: CASSVAGTSSEQYF. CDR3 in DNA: TGTGCCAGCAGCGTAGCAGGGACTAGCAGCGAGCAGTACTTC. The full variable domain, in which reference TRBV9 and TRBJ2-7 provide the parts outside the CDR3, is DSGVTQTPKHLITATGQRVTLRCSPRSGDLSVYWYQQSLDQGLQFLIQYYNGEERAKGNILERFSAQQFPDLHSELNLSSLELGDSALYFCASSVAGTSSEQYFGPGTRLTVT.

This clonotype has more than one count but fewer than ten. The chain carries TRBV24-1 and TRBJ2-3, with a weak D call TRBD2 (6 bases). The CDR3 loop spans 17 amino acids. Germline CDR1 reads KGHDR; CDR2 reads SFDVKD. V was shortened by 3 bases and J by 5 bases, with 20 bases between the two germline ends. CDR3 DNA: TGTGCCACCAGTGATCTCCGGGACTCCCCGACGGTAGATACGCAGTATTTT. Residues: CATSDLRDSPTVDTQYF.

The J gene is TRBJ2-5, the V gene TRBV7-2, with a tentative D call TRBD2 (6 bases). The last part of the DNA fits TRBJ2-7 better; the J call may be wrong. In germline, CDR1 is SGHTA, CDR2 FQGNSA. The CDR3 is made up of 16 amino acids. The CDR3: CASTMLVTGSGNEQYF. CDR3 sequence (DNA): TGTGCCAGCACCATGCTAGTAACCGGGAGCGGAAACGAGCAGTACTTC.

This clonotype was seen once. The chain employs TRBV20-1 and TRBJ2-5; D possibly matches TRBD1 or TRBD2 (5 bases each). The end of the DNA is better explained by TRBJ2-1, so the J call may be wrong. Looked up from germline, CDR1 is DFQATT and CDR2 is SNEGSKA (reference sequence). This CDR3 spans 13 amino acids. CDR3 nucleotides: TGCAGTGCCCCCCGTGGAGGACAAGAGACCCAGTTCTTC. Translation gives CSAPRGGQETQFF.

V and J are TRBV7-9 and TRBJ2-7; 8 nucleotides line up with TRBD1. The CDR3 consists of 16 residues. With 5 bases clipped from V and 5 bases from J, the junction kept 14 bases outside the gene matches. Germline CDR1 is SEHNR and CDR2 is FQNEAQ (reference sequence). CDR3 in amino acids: CASSDRDITGGHEQYF. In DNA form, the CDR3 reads TGTGCCAGCAGCGATCGAGATATCACAGGGGGTCACGAGCAGTACTTC.

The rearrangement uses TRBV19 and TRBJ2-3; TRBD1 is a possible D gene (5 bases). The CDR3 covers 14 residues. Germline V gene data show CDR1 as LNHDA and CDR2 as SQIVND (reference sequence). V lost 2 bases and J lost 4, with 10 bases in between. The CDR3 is CASSIRQGSDTQYF. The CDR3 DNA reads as TGTGCCAGTAGTATAAGGCAGGGCTCAGATACGCAGTATTTT. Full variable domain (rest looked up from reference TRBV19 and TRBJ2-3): DGGITQSPKYLFRKEGQNVTLSCEQNLNHDAMYWYRQDPGQGLRLIYYSQIVNDFQKGDIAEGYSVSREKKESFPLTVTSAQKNPTAFYLCASSIRQGSDTQYFGPGTRLTVL.

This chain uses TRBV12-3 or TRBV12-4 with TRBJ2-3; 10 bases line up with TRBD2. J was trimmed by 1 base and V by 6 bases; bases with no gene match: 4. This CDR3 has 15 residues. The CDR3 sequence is CASRPSGRGTDTQYF. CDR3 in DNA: TGTGCCAGCAGACCTAGCGGGAGAGGCACAGATACGCAGTATTTT.